The T cell receptor (beta chain) described here comes from a study of cytomegalovirus exposure and HLA in healthy donors. For the study at large: Sequencing of 150 million to 200 million T cells in an earlier analysis found 100 million or so unique TCR beta sequences. Study findings and constraints: Accurate HLA-A and HLA-B prediction from TCR beta sequences was reported for most subjects. By a later analysis, the bulk of CMV-associated TCR beta chains appeared HLA-restricted.

Vbeta (60) and Jbeta (13) primers were used in the PCR. As originally analysed: Among the unique TCR beta chains that a later analysis counted, 70 million to 85 million in all, 10 million to 13 million were shared. The repertoire was sequenced with immunoSEQ multiplex PCR; TCRdb's copy has only in-frame clones and lacks some. Clone size and the V and J calls come from that table; the DNA yielded D and trimming. Of approximately 160,000 clones in the sample, 64% are singletons; the top ten hold about 2.9%. The CDR3 extends over 17 amino acids. Germline CDR1 SQVTM, CDR2 ANQGSEA. Unmatched junction bases numbered 8, after V lost 1 base and J lost 0 bases. Worth noting for this clone: Its target is not known.

Sequencing was carried out using PBMCs. The genes are TRBV29-1 and TRBJ2-1; 8 nucleotides align to TRBD2. The TCR sequence derives from a woman aged 25 to 39 in good health and CMV-seropositive. CDR3 protein: CSVEGGASGSSYNEQFF. CDR3 bases: TGCAGCGTTGAAGGGGGGGCTAGCGGGTCCTCCTACAATGAGCAGTTCTTC.